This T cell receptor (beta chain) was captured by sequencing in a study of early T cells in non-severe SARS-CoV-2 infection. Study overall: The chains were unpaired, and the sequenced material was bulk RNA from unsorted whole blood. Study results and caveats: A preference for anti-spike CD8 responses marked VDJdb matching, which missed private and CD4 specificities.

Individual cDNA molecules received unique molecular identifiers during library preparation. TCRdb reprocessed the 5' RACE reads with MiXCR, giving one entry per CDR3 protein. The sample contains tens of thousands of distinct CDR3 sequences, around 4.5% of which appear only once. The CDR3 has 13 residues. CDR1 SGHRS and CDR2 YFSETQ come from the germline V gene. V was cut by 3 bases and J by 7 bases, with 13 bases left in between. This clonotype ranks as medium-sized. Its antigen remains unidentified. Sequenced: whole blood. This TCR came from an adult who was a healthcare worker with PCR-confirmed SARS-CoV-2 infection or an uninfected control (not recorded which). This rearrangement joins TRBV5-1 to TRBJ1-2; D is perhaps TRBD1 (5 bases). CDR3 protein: CASSWDAGSGYTF. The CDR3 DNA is TGCGCCAGCAGCTGGGACGCGGGTAGTGGCTACACCTTC.